What follows describes a single T cell receptor beta chain. This beta chain turned up in a library designed for alpha chains; as an off-target read, its abundance says little. Time point denoted: sample taken at primary tumor resection. Sequencing of whole RNA from tumor, nontumor lung or frozen PBMC involved no sorting. This sample is drawn from a study of spatial heterogeneity in lung cancer. Each CDR3 protein gets one entry after TCRdb re-called the 5' RACE reads with MiXCR. The sample lists thousands of distinct CDR3 sequences, roughly 6.4% occurring once. V was clipped by 3 bases and J by 5 bases, with 10 bases between them. Germline loops: CDR1 DFQATT, CDR2 SNEGSKA (reference sequence). CDR3 length: 12 residues.

The sequenced sample was PBMCs, obtained at surgery. The sequence derives from a male donor with early-stage non-small cell lung cancer. The rearrangement links TRBV20-1 to TRBJ2-5; D not certain. DNA of the CDR3: TGCAGTGCTAGGATGGGTTTCGAGACCCAGTACTTC. Amino acids: CSARMGFETQYF.